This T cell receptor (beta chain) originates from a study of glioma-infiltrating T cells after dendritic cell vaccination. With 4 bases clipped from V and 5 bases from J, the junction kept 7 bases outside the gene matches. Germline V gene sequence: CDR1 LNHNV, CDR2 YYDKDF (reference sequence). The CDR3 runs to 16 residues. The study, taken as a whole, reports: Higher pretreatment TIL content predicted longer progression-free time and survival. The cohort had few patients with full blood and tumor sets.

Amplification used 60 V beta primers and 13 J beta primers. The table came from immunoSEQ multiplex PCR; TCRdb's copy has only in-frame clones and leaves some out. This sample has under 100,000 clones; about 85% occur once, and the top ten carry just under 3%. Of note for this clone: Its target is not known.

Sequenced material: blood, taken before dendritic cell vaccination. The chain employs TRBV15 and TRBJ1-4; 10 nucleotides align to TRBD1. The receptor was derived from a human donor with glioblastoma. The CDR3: CATSTNKGQGNEKLFF. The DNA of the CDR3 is TGTGCCACCAGCACGAACAAGGGACAGGGGAATGAAAAACTGTTTTTT.